These 21 T cell receptor beta chains originate from one sample sequenced in a study of patients and donors after allogeneic stem cell transplantation. A single record per CDR3 protein comes from TCRdb applying MiXCR to the RT-PCR reads. This sample carries about a million distinct CDR3 sequences, roughly 18% of them seen once, and the ten largest clones take 6%. The sequencing input was blood, either unsorted or a sorted T cell fraction (not recorded which). The origin of the receptors is a human donor who was either an allogeneic HSCT recipient or a stem cell or donor lymphocyte infusion donor (not recorded which). It is not recorded whose cells these are; they may come from a transplant donor.

This clonotype was recorded only once. The chain has TRBV12-3 or TRBV12-4 and TRBJ2-2; D ambiguous. The V and J ends lost 2 bases and 0 bases respectively, with 7 bases between them. CDR3 length equals 15 residues. The CDR3 is CASSLLRTNTGELFF. The CDR3 nucleotides are TGTGCCAGCAGTTTACTGAGAACGAACACCGGGGAGCTGTTTTTT.

This clonotype was detected only a few times. The chain has TRBV3-1 and TRBJ2-6; 10 nucleotides line up with TRBD2. Unmatched junction bases numbered 10, after V lost 0 bases and J lost 2 bases. This CDR3 is built from 20 residues. The germline V gene has CDR1 LGHDT and CDR2 YNNKEL (reference sequence). CDR3 sequence (DNA): TGTGCCAGCAGCCAAGATGCCTTCCAGCGGGGGGGCACTGGGGCCAACGTCCTGACTTTC. It codes for CASSQDAFQRGGTGANVLTF.

V usage is TRBV5-1 and J usage is TRBJ2-2; TRBD1 matches 7 bases. Germline CDR1 reads SGHRS; CDR2 reads YFSETQ. The CDR3 contains 15 residues. J lost 7 bases, V lost 0 bases, and 6 bases had no gene match. CDR3: CASSLGQGRLGELFF. The CDR3 DNA follows: TGCGCCAGCAGCTTGGGACAGGGTCGGCTCGGGGAGCTGTTTTTT.

This clonotype was recorded many times. The V and J genes are TRBV12-3 or TRBV12-4 and TRBJ1-3; no definite D call. CDR3 length equals 13 residues. Trimming pared 3 bases from V and 4 bases from J, leaving 7 bases between. Written as DNA, the CDR3 is TGTGCCAGCAGTTTCCGAGGGGGAAACACCATATATTTT. Residues: CASSFRGGNTIYF.

The chain joins TRBV27 to TRBJ1-5; a weak D match, TRBD1 (5 bases). The length of the CDR3 is 15 residues. V lost 6 bases to trimming and J lost 4 bases, with 16 bases between them. Looked up from germline, CDR1 is MNHEY and CDR2 is SMNVEV (reference sequence). CDR3 sequence (DNA): TGTGCCAGCAGAGACCCGGGGGTCCCGAATCAGCCCCAGCATTTT. It yields the protein CASRDPGVPNQPQHF.

The V call is TRBV27, the J call TRBJ2-5; 12 nucleotides match TRBD2. V shed 8 bases and J 0 bases; nucleotides not matched to a gene: 16. Germline V CDR1 and CDR2: MNHEY, SMNVEV (reference sequence). The CDR3 runs to 19 residues. DNA for the CDR3: TGTGCCAGCGGGGAGACCTGGACTAGCGGGGAGACGTACCAAGAGACCCAGTACTTC. This encodes CASGETWTSGETYQETQYF.

CDR3 DNA sequence: TGCGCCAGCAGTCCTACAGTTCGCAGCTCCTACGAGCAGTACTTC. Its translation is CASSPTVRSSYEQYF. V usage is TRBV4-1 and J usage is TRBJ2-7; D is ambiguous. The length of the CDR3 is 15 residues. Trimming took 6 bases from V and 0 from J, leaving 15 bases between them. The V gene's germline CDR1 is MGHRA and CDR2 YSYEKL.

This clonotype was recorded at least ten times. The chain is built from TRBV20-1 and TRBJ1-1; D is unresolved. Germline V gene data show CDR1 as DFQATT and CDR2 as SNEGSKA (reference sequence). The CDR3 runs to 11 residues. Trimming shortened V by 4 bases and J by 1 base, and 4 bases separated the two germline ends. DNA for the CDR3: TGCAGTGCTAATGGGAACACTGAAGCTTTCTTT. Amino acid sequence: CSANGNTEAFF.

In this sample, this clonotype turned up a few times. The J gene is TRBJ2-1, the V gene TRBV10-3; D unresolved. The V gene lost 6 bases and the J gene lost 6 bases, with 15 bases spanning the gap. This CDR3 comprises 14 residues. Germline V gene lookup returns CDR1 ENHRY and CDR2 SYGVKD. DNA for the CDR3: TGTGCCATCAGCTTACCGGGCCGGACCAATGAGCAGTTCTTC. This encodes CAISLPGRTNEQFF.

The V and J genes are TRBV29-1 and TRBJ2-7, with unresolved D. Looked up from germline, CDR1 is SQVTM and CDR2 is ANQGSEA. V lost 3 bases, J lost 6 bases, and 12 bases lay in between. The CDR3 length is 12 residues. The CDR3 DNA is TGCAGCGTTGAGGTTGGAGTATCCGAGCAGTACTTC. Translating gives CSVEVGVSEQYF.

The chain combines TRBV4-3 with TRBJ2-1; D unclear. Germline CDR1 and CDR2: LGHNA and YSLEER. This CDR3 spans 14 amino acids. V was shortened by 0 bases and J by 8 bases, with 11 bases between the two germline ends. The CDR3 loop is CASSQDRVADEQFF. CDR3 nucleotides: TGCGCCAGCAGCCAAGATCGGGTGGCGGATGAGCAGTTCTTC.

This clonotype has just a few counts. The chain combines TRBV29-1 with TRBJ1-1; the D gene is possibly TRBD1 (6 bases). Trimming took 3 bases from V and 6 from J, leaving 20 bases between them. The CDR3 covers 15 residues. In germline, CDR1 is SQVTM, CDR2 ANQGSEA. CDR3 DNA sequence: TGCAGCGTTGACTATCCCGGGAACAGGGTAGCTGAAGCTTTCTTT. This encodes CSVDYPGNRVAEAFF.

The table lists this clonotype with a few counts. The J gene is TRBJ2-7, the V gene TRBV5-1; D not resolved. V was trimmed by 4 bases and J by 4 bases, leaving 12 bases between them. The CDR3 loop spans 13 amino acids. Germline V gene sequence: CDR1 SGHRS, CDR2 YFSETQ. The CDR3 DNA sequence: TGCGCCAGCAGCCGCGACTTTGGGTACGAGCAGTACTTC. Its translation is CASSRDFGYEQYF. Supplemented by reference TRBV5-1 and TRBJ2-7, the full variable domain reads KAGVTQTPRYLIKTRGQQVTLSCSPISGHRSVSWYQQTPGQGLQFLFEYFSETQRNKGNFPGRFSGRQFSNSRSEMNVSTLELGDSALYLCASSRDFGYEQYFGPGTRLTVT.

The chain carries TRBV27 and TRBJ1-6; D not resolved. Trimming left V 2 bases short and J 10 bases short, with 9 bases between. Per the germline V gene, CDR1 is MNHEY and CDR2 is SMNVEV (reference sequence). There are 13 residues in the CDR3. CDR3 protein: CASSLESGSPLHF. DNA of the CDR3: TGTGCCAGCAGTTTAGAGTCGGGATCACCCCTCCACTTT.

This clonotype was seen a handful of times. CDR3 DNA: TGCGCCAGCAGCCGAACTAGCGGGGGGGCCCTCCGGCTCACCGGGGAGCTGTTTTTT. It yields the protein CASSRTSGGALRLTGELFF. The chain couples TRBV5-1 to TRBJ2-2; 13 positions agree with TRBD2. The germline CDR1 and CDR2 sequences are SGHRS and YFSETQ. The V and J ends lost 4 bases and 4 bases, in that order; junction bases with no gene match: 13. The CDR3 covers 19 residues.

There are a few counts of this clonotype. The J gene is TRBJ2-7, the V gene TRBV29-1, with TRBD1 identical over 11 bases. The length of the CDR3 is 13 residues. CDR1 and CDR2 from the germline V gene are SQVTM and ANQGSEA. The CDR3 sequence is CRRTGGFTYEQYF. The CDR3 DNA follows: TGCAGGAGGACAGGGGGCTTCACCTACGAGCAGTACTTC.

The rearrangement uses TRBV5-6 and TRBJ1-2, with D uncertain. The CDR3 loop spans 14 amino acids. CDR1 is SGHDT and CDR2 is YYEEEE in the germline V gene. V was cut by 7 bases and J by 2 bases, with 15 bases left in between. CDR3 amino acids: CASGSYQSNYGYTF. The CDR3 region has the DNA TGTGCCAGCGGATCCTACCAATCCAACTATGGCTACACCTTC.

This clonotype was detected only a few times. This rearrangement joins TRBV29-1 to TRBJ2-7, with 8 positions matching TRBD1. The germline gives CDR1 SQVTM, CDR2 ANQGSEA. V dropped 7 bases and J dropped 5; count of bases not matched to a gene: 7. The CDR3 spans 12 residues. CDR3 DNA: TGCAGCGCTGCGAAGGACAGGGACGAGCAGTACTTC. This codes for CSAAKDRDEQYF.

This clonotype has more than one count but fewer than ten. The J gene is TRBJ1-1, the V gene TRBV12-3 or TRBV12-4; perhaps TRBD1 as D (5 bases). The CDR3 loop spans 14 amino acids. V lost 3 bases to trimming and J lost 3 bases, with 11 bases between them. CDR3 DNA sequence: TGTGCCAGCAGTTTTACGGGGGTGGACACTGAAGCTTTCTTT. Translated: CASSFTGVDTEAFF.

The chain recombines TRBV4-1 with TRBJ1-1, with no clear D. This CDR3 comprises 17 residues. The germline V gene has CDR1 MGHRA and CDR2 YSYEKL. The V end was cut by 0 bases, the J end by 1 base, with 15 bases between. In DNA, the CDR3 is TGCGCCAGCAGCCAAGAACCGAGGGTATGGCGGAACACTGAAGCTTTCTTT. It yields the protein CASSQEPRVWRNTEAFF.

This clonotype has ten or more counts. CDR3 sequence: CASSLGPADTQYF. As DNA, the CDR3 is TGCGCCAGCAGCTTGGGCCCCGCAGATACGCAGTATTTT. V usage is TRBV5-1 and J usage is TRBJ2-3; D unresolved. The V end lost 0 bases, the J end lost 4 bases, and 6 bases lay between the germline ends. There are 13 residues in the CDR3. Germline V lookup: CDR1 SGHRS, CDR2 YFSETQ.